The next 3 T cell receptor beta chains were all read from a single sample in a study of blood T cells in healthy people across ages. Through a sample-barcoded 5' primer and a J-beta primer mix, a second PCR was run for roughly 6 to 12 cycles. TCRdb ran MiXCR on the 5' RACE reads and lists one entry per CDR3 protein. Seen here are over 300,000 distinct CDR3 sequences, over 45% observed once, and the top ten hold around 50%. Source material: blood. The receptors were gathered from a man in his 60s in good health.

This clonotype was counted ten times or more. V and J are TRBV6-6 and TRBJ1-4; D gene ambiguous. CDR1 MNHNY and CDR2 SVGAGI come from the germline V gene (reference sequence). Trimming stripped 2 bases from V and 1 base from J, with 8 bases between. CDR3 size: 15 residues. The DNA of the CDR3 is TGTGCCAGCAGTTACGTGGTCGGAACTAATGAAAAACTGTTTTTT. This encodes CASSYVVGTNEKLFF.

This clonotype has only one observation. Relative to the germline gene, one junction end is altered; a read error may explain this. V gene TRBV29-1 combines with J gene TRBJ2-3; D call uncertain. Germline V gene lookup returns CDR1 SQVTM and CDR2 ANQGSEA. The CDR3 covers 15 residues. CDR3: CSTLYSLLSTDTQYF. The CDR3 bases are TGCAGCACCTTATACAGCCTACTTAGCACGGATACGCAGTATTTT.

This clonotype was observed a few times. The V and J genes are TRBV20-1 and TRBJ1-2; D might be TRBD1 (5 bases). Germline V CDR1 and CDR2: DFQATT, SNEGSKA (reference sequence). The V and J ends lost 3 bases and 6 bases respectively, with 23 bases between them. The CDR3 spans 16 residues. In nucleotides, the CDR3 is TGCAGTGCTAGGGGGCCGGTGTCGGGAGCCCTCGATGGCTACACCTTC. Its translation is CSARGPVSGALDGYTF.